This T cell receptor (beta chain) was retrieved from a study of CD8+ T cells in alopecia areata. The study, taken as a whole, reports: Both scalp clonality and the expanded CD8+ clones among the top 100 showed a significant decrease with tofacitinib.

On this clone itself: What it binds is unknown.

Per the germline V gene, CDR1 is SGDLS and CDR2 is YYNGEE. Trimming left V 3 bases short and J 8 bases short, with 15 bases between. This CDR3 spans 14 amino acids. Once RNA had been extracted, it was reverse transcribed into cDNA to act as the sequencing template. Assay used: immunoSEQ multiplex PCR; TCRdb lists only in-frame clones, some missing. In the table there are 150,000 to 200,000 clones, 64% of which are singletons. Stated treatment: oral pan-JAK inhibitor, 5-10 mg twice daily. Those with alopecia areata gave lesional scalp punch biopsies and peripheral blood. Sorted out of PBMCs were CD4+ T cells and CD8+ T cells.

J is TRBJ2-1 and V is TRBV9; a weak D match, TRBD2 (6 bases). This specimen was CD4+ T cells sorted from blood, taken at week 49, from a patient treated with tofacitinib. The receptor was derived from a human donor with alopecia areata. CDR3 DNA: TGTGCCAGCAGCGACCTCGCGGGGCCCGATGAGCAGTTCTTC. It codes for CASSDLAGPDEQFF.